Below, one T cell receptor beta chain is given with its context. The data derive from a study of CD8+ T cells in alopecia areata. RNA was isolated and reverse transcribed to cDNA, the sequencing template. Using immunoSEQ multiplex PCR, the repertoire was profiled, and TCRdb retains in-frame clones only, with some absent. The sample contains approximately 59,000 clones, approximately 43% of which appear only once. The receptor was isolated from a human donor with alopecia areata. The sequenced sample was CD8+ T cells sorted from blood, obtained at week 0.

CDR3 DNA: TGCGCCAGCAGCCAGACCCAAGGGGGCGGGATTGTTGGCTACACCTTC. Translation gives CASSQTQGGGIVGYTF. The chain combines TRBV4-1 with TRBJ1-2; TRBD1 matches at 7 bases. CDR1 and CDR2 (germline): MGHRA, YSYEKL. The CDR3 extends over 16 amino acids. With V trimmed by 3 bases and J by 7 bases, 14 bases remained unmatched.